The clone carrying this T cell receptor beta chain has more than one count but fewer than ten. What it binds is unknown. Libraries for TCR beta were made by quantitative 5'-RACE with molecular barcodes. TCRdb re-called the 5' RACE reads through MiXCR, storing one row per CDR3 protein. Counted here are hundreds of thousands of distinct CDR3 sequences, under 25% occurring once; the ten biggest clones make up about 3.5%. The record originates from a study of CD8 T cells in ankylosing spondylitis. Overall study findings and caveats: Past research had described some motif variants in reactive arthritis synovial fluid and blood.

The CDR3 has 13 residues. Germline CDR1 and CDR2: MDHEN and SYDVKM. Between the trimmed V and J ends, which lost 6 bases and 8 bases, there was a span of 11 bases. Specimen: blood, either unsorted or a sorted T cell fraction (not recorded which). The chain is built from TRBV28 and TRBJ1-6; D is ambiguous. This TCR came from a female donor with ankylosing spondylitis or in good health (not recorded which). The CDR3 DNA sequence: TGTGCCAGCAGCGTTAGACTAGATTCACCCCTCCACTTT. It translates to CASSVRLDSPLHF.